This TCR beta chain emerged from a study of blood T cell repertoires in COVID-19. Study-level information: T cells, B-cell-depleted T cells, or PBMCs supplied cDNA or gDNA.

V lost 3 bases to trimming and J lost 7 bases, with 4 bases between them. Germline V gene data show CDR1 as GTSNPN and CDR2 as SVGIG (reference sequence). The CDR3 length is 11 residues. Clones were read by immunoSEQ multiplex PCR, and TCRdb kept only the in-frame ones, dropping some. This table has about 88,000 clones, about 85% appearing once. This chain uses TRBV30 with TRBJ1-6, with no clear D. The receptor was derived from a male donor with acute or convalescent COVID-19. Sequenced material: peripheral blood. Written as DNA, the CDR3 is TGTGCCTGGAGCCAGAATTCACCCCTCCACTTT. This sequence encodes CAWSQNSPLHF. The entire variable domain, with the rest obtained from reference TRBV30 and TRBJ1-6, is as follows: SQTIHQWPATLVQPVGSPLSLECTVEGTSNPNLYWYRQAAGRGLQLLFYSVGIGQISSEVPQNLSASRPQDRQFILSSKKLLLSDSGFYLCAWSQNSPLHFGNGTRLTVT.